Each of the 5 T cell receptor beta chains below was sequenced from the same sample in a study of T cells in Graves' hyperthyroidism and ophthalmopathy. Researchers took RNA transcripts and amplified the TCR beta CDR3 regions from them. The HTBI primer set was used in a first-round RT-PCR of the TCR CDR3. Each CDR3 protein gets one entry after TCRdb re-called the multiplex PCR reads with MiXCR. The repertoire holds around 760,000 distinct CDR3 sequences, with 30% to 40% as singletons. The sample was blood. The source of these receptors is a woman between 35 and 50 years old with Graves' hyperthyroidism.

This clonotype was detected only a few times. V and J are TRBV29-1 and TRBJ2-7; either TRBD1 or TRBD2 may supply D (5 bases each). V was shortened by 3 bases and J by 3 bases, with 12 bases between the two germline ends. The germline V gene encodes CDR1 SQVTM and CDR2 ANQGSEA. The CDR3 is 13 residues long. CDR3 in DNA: TGCAGCGTTGAGCCGGGACCGGGCTACGAGCAGTACTTC. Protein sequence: CSVEPGPGYEQYF.

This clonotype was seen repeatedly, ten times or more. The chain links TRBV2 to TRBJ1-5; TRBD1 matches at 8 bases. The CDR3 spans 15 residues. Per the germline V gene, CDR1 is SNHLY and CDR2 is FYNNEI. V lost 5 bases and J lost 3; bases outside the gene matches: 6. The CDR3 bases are TGTGCCAGCAGTCCGGCGACAGGGGACAATCAGCCCCAGCATTTT. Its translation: CASSPATGDNQPQHF.

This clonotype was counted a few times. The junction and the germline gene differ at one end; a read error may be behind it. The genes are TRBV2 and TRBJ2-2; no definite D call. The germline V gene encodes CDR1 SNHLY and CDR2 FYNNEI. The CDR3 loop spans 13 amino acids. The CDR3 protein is CASYGPNTGELFF. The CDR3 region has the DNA TGCGCCAGCTATGGACCGAACACCGGGGAGCTGTTTTTT.

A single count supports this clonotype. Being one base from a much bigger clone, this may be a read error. The CDR3 DNA follows: TGTGCCAGTAGTCGGACAGGGGAGCGGCAGCCCCACCATTTT. This gives the protein CASSRTGERQPHHF. The chain recombines TRBV19 with TRBJ1-5, with 9 bases that match TRBD1. There are 14 residues in the CDR3. The V gene's germline CDR1 is LNHDA and CDR2 SQIVND (reference sequence).

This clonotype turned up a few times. CDR3 sequence (DNA): TGCAGTGCTAGTGGTCGGGGGGCCACCTACGAGCAGTACTTC. It codes for CSASGRGATYEQYF. The rearrangement links TRBV20-1 to TRBJ2-7; D perhaps matches TRBD2 (7 bases). Germline CDR1 reads DFQATT; CDR2 reads SNEGSKA (reference sequence). The germline V and J ends were trimmed by 3 bases and 2 bases, with 14 bases remaining between them. This CDR3 is 14 amino acids long.